This T cell receptor beta chain was found in a study of blood T cells in healthy people across ages. A second PCR of 7 to 11 cycles used a sample-barcoded 5' primer and a J-beta primer mix. Each cDNA was tagged by a template-switch adaptor containing 12 random nucleotides. TCRdb reprocessed the 5' RACE reads via MiXCR and lists one record per CDR3 protein. The data show approximately 730,000 distinct CDR3 sequences, roughly 44% seen once. Study-wide results and caveats: A strong correlation was found between TCR beta diversity and the percentage of naive T cells.

Notes on this clonotype: Its target is unknown.

V trimming: 3 bases; J trimming: 6 bases; junction bases outside the gene matches: 5. CDR1 and CDR2 from the germline V gene are SGHRS and YFSETQ. The CDR3 has 15 residues. Sequencing was performed on blood. This receptor was taken from a woman in her sixties or seventies in good health. The chain combines TRBV5-1 with TRBJ2-7, with 14 bases aligning to TRBD2. CDR3 amino acids: CASSYMTSGRAEQYF. The CDR3 DNA follows: TGCGCCAGCAGCTACATGACTAGCGGGAGGGCCGAGCAGTACTTC.